This is a list of T cell receptor beta chains from one sample in a study of blood T cell repertoires in COVID-19. Profiling relied on immunoSEQ multiplex PCR, and the TCRdb table lists in-frame clones only, not all of them. The profile shows approximately 300,000 clones, over 75% of them singletons. Material: peripheral blood. The receptor source for this set is a woman in her 30s with COVID-19, enrolled during active disease. Both conserved end residues are part of each CDR3. The order of the fields is clone size, D gene, J gene, CDR3 length, V gene, CDR3 protein, CDR3 DNA. A D gene is named only where the DNA matches it firmly. Only some rows state a clone size, as once, few, many or a class for expanded clones.

size: -
D: -
J: TRBJ1-3
length: 15
V: TRBV9
CDR3: CASSKRGDAGNTIYF
DNA: TGTGCCAGCAGCAAGCGGGGCGACGCTGGAAACACCATATATTTT

size: -
D: TRBD1
J: TRBJ2-7
length: 15
V: TRBV6-6
CDR3: CASSTDRPISYEQYF
DNA: TGTGCCAGCAGTACGGACAGGCCAATCTCCTACGAGCAGTACTTC

size: -
D: TRBD1
J: TRBJ1-5
length: 14
V: TRBV27
CDR3: CASSLDRGGQPQHF
DNA: TGTGCCAGCAGTTTGGACAGGGGGGGTCAGCCCCAGCATTTT

size: -
D: -
J: TRBJ1-1
length: 14
V: TRBV30
CDR3: CAWSVEGRNTEAFF
DNA: TGTGCCTGGAGTGTGGAGGGGCGGAACACTGAAGCTTTCTTT

size: -
D: TRBD1
J: TRBJ1-5
length: 16
V: TRBV9
CDR3: CASSSRTGHSNQPQHF
DNA: TGTGCCAGCAGCTCCAGGACAGGGCATAGCAATCAGCCCCAGCATTTT

size: -
D: TRBD1
J: TRBJ2-7
length: 15
V: TRBV5-5
CDR3: CASSSTGVEVYEQYF
DNA: TGTGCCAGCAGCTCTACAGGGGTTGAAGTCTACGAGCAGTACTTC

size: -
D: TRBD2
J: TRBJ2-7
length: 15
V: TRBV7-6
CDR3: CASSQGGLAQYEQYF
DNA: TGTGCCAGCAGTCAGGGGGGACTAGCGCAGTACGAGCAGTACTTC

size: -
D: TRBD1
J: TRBJ1-3
length: 17
V: TRBV7-2
CDR3: CASSSRFWTGAGNTIYF
DNA: TGTGCCAGCAGCTCGCGTTTCTGGACAGGGGCGGGAAACACCATATATTTT

size: few
D: -
J: TRBJ1-1
length: 14
V: TRBV19
CDR3: CASTRAGGNTEAFF
DNA: TGTGCCAGTACCCGAGCGGGTGGTAACACTGAAGCTTTCTTT

size: -
D: TRBD1
J: TRBJ1-1
length: 16
V: TRBV5-1
CDR3: CASSPEPGQGYTEAFF
DNA: TGCGCCAGCAGCCCAGAACCGGGACAGGGGTACACTGAAGCTTTCTTT

size: -
D: TRBD1
J: TRBJ1-3
length: 14
V: TRBV27
CDR3: CASSPSPDRPAIYF
DNA: TGTGCCAGCAGTCCATCACCGGACAGGCCAGCCATATATTTT

size: -
D: TRBD1
J: TRBJ2-7
length: 14
V: TRBV30
CDR3: CAWRARDRGWEQYF
DNA: TGTGCCTGGAGAGCCCGGGACAGGGGTTGGGAGCAGTACTTC

size: -
D: -
J: TRBJ2-6
length: 13
V: TRBV28
CDR3: CASIRSGANVLTF
DNA: TGTGCCAGCATCCGCTCTGGGGCCAACGTCCTGACTTTC

size: -
D: TRBD2
J: TRBJ2-2
length: 16
V: TRBV27
CDR3: CASSLQGLAGGGELFF
DNA: TGTGCCAGCAGTTTACAGGGACTAGCGGGGGGCGGGGAGCTGTTTTTT

size: -
D: -
J: TRBJ1-1
length: 16
V: TRBV19
CDR3: CASSSRQRNMNTEAFF
DNA: TGTGCCAGTAGCTCCCGGCAGAGGAATATGAACACTGAAGCTTTCTTT

size: -
D: -
J: TRBJ2-1
length: 14
V: TRBV28
CDR3: CASSFRGAYNEQFF
DNA: TGTGCCAGCAGTTTCAGGGGGGCCTACAATGAGCAGTTCTTC

size: -
D: TRBD1
J: TRBJ2-7
length: 14
V: TRBV18
CDR3: CASSQGTGGAEQYF
DNA: TGTGCCAGCTCCCAAGGGACAGGGGGCGCCGAGCAGTACTTC

size: -
D: -
J: TRBJ1-2
length: 10
V: TRBV2
CDR3: CASSLYGYTF
DNA: TGTGCCAGCAGCCTCTATGGCTACACCTTC

size: -
D: -
J: TRBJ2-3
length: 16
V: TRBV21-1
CDR3: CASSKVGREGTDTQYF
DNA: TGTGCCAGCAGCAAAGTGGGGCGGGAGGGCACAGATACGCAGTATTTT

size: -
D: TRBD1
J: TRBJ1-4
length: 14
V: TRBV7-2
CDR3: CASRQGPGGEKLFF
DNA: TGTGCCAGCAGGCAGGGACCAGGGGGAGAAAAACTGTTTTTT

size: -
D: TRBD2
J: TRBJ2-1
length: 15
V: TRBV9
CDR3: CASSVESSGYNEQFF
DNA: TGTGCCAGCAGCGTAGAATCTAGCGGATACAATGAGCAGTTCTTC

size: -
D: TRBD1
J: TRBJ2-7
length: 14
V: TRBV6-5
CDR3: CASSYSGTGDEQYF
DNA: TGTGCCAGCAGTTACTCCGGGACAGGGGACGAGCAGTACTTC

size: -
D: TRBD2
J: TRBJ2-7
length: 15
V: TRBV28
CDR3: CASSLWLAGESEQYF
DNA: TGTGCCAGCAGTTTATGGCTAGCGGGAGAAAGTGAGCAGTACTTC

size: -
D: -
J: TRBJ1-1
length: 15
V: TRBV19
CDR3: CASSIAAGLNTEAFF
DNA: TGTGCCAGTAGTATAGCGGCAGGGTTGAACACTGAAGCTTTCTTT

size: -
D: TRBD1
J: TRBJ2-7
length: 15
V: TRBV5-1
CDR3: CASSFRPQGIYEQYF
DNA: TGCGCCAGCAGCTTTCGGCCACAGGGGATCTACGAGCAGTACTTC

size: -
D: TRBD1
J: TRBJ2-5
length: 15
V: TRBV7-2
CDR3: CASSLAGQGGGTQYF
DNA: TGTGCCAGCAGCTTAGCAGGACAGGGTGGCGGGACCCAGTACTTC

size: -
D: TRBD2
J: TRBJ2-5
length: 16
V: TRBV19
CDR3: CASSIDQGAGVETQYF
DNA: TGTGCCAGTAGTATAGATCAGGGAGCGGGAGTAGAGACCCAGTACTTC

size: -
D: TRBD1
J: TRBJ1-3
length: 15
V: TRBV7-2
CDR3: CASSSDRGAGNTIYF
DNA: TGTGCCAGCAGCTCGGACAGGGGAGCTGGAAACACCATATATTTT

size: few
D: TRBD2
J: TRBJ2-7
length: 12
V: TRBV19
CDR3: CATLSGEGEQYF
DNA: TGTGCCACCCTGTCGGGGGAGGGCGAGCAGTACTTC

size: -
D: -
J: TRBJ2-6
length: 15
V: TRBV15
CDR3: CATSDQTTGANVLTF
DNA: TGTGCCACCAGTGACCAGACAACTGGGGCCAACGTCCTGACTTTC

size: once
D: -
J: TRBJ1-3
length: 14
V: TRBV6-5
CDR3: CASSQGFSGNTIYF
DNA: TGTGCCAGCAGTCAGGGGTTCTCTGGAAACACCATATATTTT

size: -
D: -
J: TRBJ1-5
length: 12
V: TRBV6-2/TRBV6-3
CDR3: CASSWANQPQHF
DNA: TGTGCCAGCAGTTGGGCAAATCAGCCCCAGCATTTT

size: -
D: -
J: TRBJ2-7
length: 11
V: TRBV13
CDR3: CASSQAHEQYF
DNA: TGTGCCAGCAGCCAGGCCCACGAGCAGTACTTC

size: -
D: -
J: TRBJ2-7
length: 15
V: TRBV6-5
CDR3: CASRARLLTFYEQYF
DNA: TGTGCCAGCAGGGCCAGACTCCTGACTTTTTACGAGCAGTACTTC

size: -
D: -
J: TRBJ2-5
length: 15
V: TRBV4-1
CDR3: CASSQVHGHQETQYF
DNA: TGCGCCAGCAGCCAAGTGCACGGTCACCAAGAGACCCAGTACTTC